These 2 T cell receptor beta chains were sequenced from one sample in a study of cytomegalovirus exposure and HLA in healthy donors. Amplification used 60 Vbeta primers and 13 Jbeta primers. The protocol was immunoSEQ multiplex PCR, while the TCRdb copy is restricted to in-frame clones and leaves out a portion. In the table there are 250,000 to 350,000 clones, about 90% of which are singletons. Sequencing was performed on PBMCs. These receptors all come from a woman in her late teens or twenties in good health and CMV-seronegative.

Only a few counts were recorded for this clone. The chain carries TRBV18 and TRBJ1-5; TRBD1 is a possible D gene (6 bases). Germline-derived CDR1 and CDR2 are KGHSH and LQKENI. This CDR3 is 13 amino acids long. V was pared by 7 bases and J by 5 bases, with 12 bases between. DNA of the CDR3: TGTGCCAGCTGCAGGGGTGGGGATCAGCCCCAGCATTTT. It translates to CASCRGGDQPQHF.

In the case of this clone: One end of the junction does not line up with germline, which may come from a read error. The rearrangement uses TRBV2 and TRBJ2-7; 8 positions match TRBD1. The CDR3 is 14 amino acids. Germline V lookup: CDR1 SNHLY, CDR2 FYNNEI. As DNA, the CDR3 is TGTGCCAGGAGTGCCGGACAGGGTACCTACGAGCAGTACTTC. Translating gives CARSAGQGTYEQYF.